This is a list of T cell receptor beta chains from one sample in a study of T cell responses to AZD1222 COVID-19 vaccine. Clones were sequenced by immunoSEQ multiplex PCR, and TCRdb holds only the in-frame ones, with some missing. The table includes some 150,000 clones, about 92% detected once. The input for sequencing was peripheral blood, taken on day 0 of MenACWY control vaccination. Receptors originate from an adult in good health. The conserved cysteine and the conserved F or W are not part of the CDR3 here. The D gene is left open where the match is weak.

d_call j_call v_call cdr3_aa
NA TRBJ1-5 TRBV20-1 SASGGLIDQPQH
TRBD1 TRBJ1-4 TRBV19 ASSAETGFATNEKLF
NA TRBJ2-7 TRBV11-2 ASSHPGSSYEQY
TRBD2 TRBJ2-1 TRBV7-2 ASSVTSGGFNEQF
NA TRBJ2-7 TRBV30 AWSGDGSYEQY
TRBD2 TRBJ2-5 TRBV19 ASTSGRAAGETQY
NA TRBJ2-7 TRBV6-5 ASSYNPGSANEQY
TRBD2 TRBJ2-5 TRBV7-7 ASSLAPSSGRRGTQY
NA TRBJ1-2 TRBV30 AWSTRIYGYT
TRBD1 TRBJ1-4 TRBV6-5 ASSGRQGGNEKLF
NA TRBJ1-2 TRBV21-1 ASSRGCHGYT
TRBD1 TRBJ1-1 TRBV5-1 ASSLAQGETEAF
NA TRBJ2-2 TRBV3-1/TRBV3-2 ASQATVHTGELF
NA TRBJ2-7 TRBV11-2 ASSLDPAGGPTYEQY
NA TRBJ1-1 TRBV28 ASRGVANTEAF
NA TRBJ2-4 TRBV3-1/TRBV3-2 ASSQVGSWQNIQY
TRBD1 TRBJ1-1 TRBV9 ASSAGQGLNTEAF
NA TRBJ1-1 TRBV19 ASSPSRDTEAF
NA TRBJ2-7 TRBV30 AWSVPIYPYEQY
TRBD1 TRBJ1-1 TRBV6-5 ASSRGRNTEAF